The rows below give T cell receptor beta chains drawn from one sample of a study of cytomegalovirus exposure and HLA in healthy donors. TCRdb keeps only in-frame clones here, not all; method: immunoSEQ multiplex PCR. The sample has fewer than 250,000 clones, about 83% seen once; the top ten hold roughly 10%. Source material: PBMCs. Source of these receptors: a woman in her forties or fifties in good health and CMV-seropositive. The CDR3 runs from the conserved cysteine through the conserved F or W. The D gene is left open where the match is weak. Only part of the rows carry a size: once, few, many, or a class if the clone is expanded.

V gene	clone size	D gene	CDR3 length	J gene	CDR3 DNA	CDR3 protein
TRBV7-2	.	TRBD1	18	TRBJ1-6	TGTGCCAGCAGCCCAGCCGGGACAGCGTGGTCCTATAATTCACCCCTCCACTTT	CASSPAGTAWSYNSPLHF
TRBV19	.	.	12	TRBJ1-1	TGTGCCAGTAGTCGACAGAACACTGAAGCTTTCTTT	CASSRQNTEAFF
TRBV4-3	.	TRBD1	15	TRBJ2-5	TGCGCCAGCAGCCAAACGGGACAGTTCCAAGAGACCCAGTACTTC	CASSQTGQFQETQYF
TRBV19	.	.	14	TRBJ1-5	TGTGCCAGTAACCGAGGGGGTTTCAATCAGCCCCAGCATTTT	CASNRGGFNQPQHF
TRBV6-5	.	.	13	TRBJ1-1	TGTGCCAGCAAACCCAACAGCAACACTGAAGCTTTCTTT	CASKPNSNTEAFF
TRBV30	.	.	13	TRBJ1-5	TGTGCCTGGGCCCCAGATAGCAATCAGCCCCAGCATTTT	CAWAPDSNQPQHF
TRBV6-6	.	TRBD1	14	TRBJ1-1	TGTGCCAGCAGTCCCGAACAGGGGATGATTGAAGCTTTCTTT	CASSPEQGMIEAFF
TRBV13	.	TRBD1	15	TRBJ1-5	TGTGCCAGCCCCACGATGACAGGGAAGGATCAGCCCCAGCATTTT	CASPTMTGKDQPQHF
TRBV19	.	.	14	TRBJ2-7	TGTGCCAGTAGAGAGGGTCCGACCAAATACGAGCAGTACTTC	CASREGPTKYEQYF
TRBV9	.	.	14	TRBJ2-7	TGTGCCAGCAGCGTAGAGGGGTTTCCCTACGAGCAGTACTTC	CASSVEGFPYEQYF
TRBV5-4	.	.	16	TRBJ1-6	TGCGCCAGCAGCCAACAGGGATTGGAAAATAATTCACCCCTCCACTTT	CASSQQGLENNSPLHF
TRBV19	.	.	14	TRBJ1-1	TGTGCCAGTACCACGGGTACATGGCACACTGAAGCTTTCTTT	CASTTGTWHTEAFF
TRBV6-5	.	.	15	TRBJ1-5	TGTGCCAGCAGTAGGGGGGGGGTAGGCAATCAGCCCCAGCATTTT	CASSRGGVGNQPQHF
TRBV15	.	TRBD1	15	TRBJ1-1	TGTGCCACCAGCAGAGTGGACAGGCCTTACACTGAAGCTTTCTTT	CATSRVDRPYTEAFF
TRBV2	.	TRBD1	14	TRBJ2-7	TGTGCCAGCAGTAAAGGACAGGGGGCAAGTGAGCAGTACTTC	CASSKGQGASEQYF
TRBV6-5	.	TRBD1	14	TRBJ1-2	TGTGCCAGCAACACCGGGACAGCTAACTATGGCTACACCTTC	CASNTGTANYGYTF
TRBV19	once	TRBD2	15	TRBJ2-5	TGTGCCAGTACTAATGGGGCAGCGGGGGATGAGACCCAGTACTTC	CASTNGAAGDETQYF
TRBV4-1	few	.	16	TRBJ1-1	TGCGCCAGCAGCCAAGGGAGGGGCACATTTAACACTGAAGCTTTCTTT	CASSQGRGTFNTEAFF
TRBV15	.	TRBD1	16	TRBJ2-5	TGTGCCACCAGCAGGAGGGACAGGGGGTCGCGAGAGACCCAGTACTTC	CATSRRDRGSRETQYF
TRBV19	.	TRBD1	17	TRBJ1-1	TGTGCCAGTAGTACCCACAAGTTCGACAGGGCTAACACTGAAGCTTTCTTT	CASSTHKFDRANTEAFF
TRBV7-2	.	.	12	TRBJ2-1	TGTGCCAGCAGCCAGCTAGCCTATGAGCAGTTCTTC	CASSQLAYEQFF
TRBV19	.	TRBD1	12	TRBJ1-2	TGTGCCAGTAGGGACAGGAACTATGGCTACACCTTC	CASRDRNYGYTF
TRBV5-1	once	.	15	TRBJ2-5	TGCGCCAGCAGCTTGGCCGCAGGGGAATTTGAGACCCAGTACTTC	CASSLAAGEFETQYF
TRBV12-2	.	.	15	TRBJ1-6	TGTGCAAGTCGCTTAGAACAGGGAAGTGGTTCACCCCTCCACTTT	CASRLEQGSGSPLHF